The present entry profiles one T cell receptor beta chain with its context. What it recognizes is unknown. The CDR3 sequence is 14 residues long. Germline assignment: CDR1 DFQATT and CDR2 SNEGSKA (reference sequence). It was by 5'RACE template switching with UMIs that TCR beta cDNA was made. TCRdb re-called the 5' RACE reads; every CDR3 protein appears as one record, without DNA. The table lists fewer than 400,000 distinct CDR3 sequences. The data are from a study of T cells expressing NK-cell markers. Overall study context: Sorted CD3+CD56+NKG2C+, CD3+CD56+NKG2C- and CD3+CD56-NKG2C+ T cells provided the TCR beta repertoires.

Study findings and constraints: Unclear, still, was the HCMV specificity of the expanded NKG2C+ T cell clones. In about six donors, dominant CD3+CD56+NKG2C+ clonotypes ranked among the top 10 CD8+ clonotypes.

This receptor was taken from a man between 18 and 69 years old in good health. This sequence joins TRBV20-1 and TRBJ1-1; lacking DNA, the TRBD1 call made by TCRdb goes unchecked. Sequences were obtained from blood T cells: a sorted CD56 or NKG2C T cell subset, CD4+ or CD8+ T cells, or bulk PBMC T cells (not recorded which). This CDR3 reads CSAQSGQRHTEAFF.